This T cell receptor beta chain was profiled in a study of identical twins. Study results and limitations: Less excess twin sharing appeared in beta out-of-frame sequences. Beta clonotypes that were abundant in cord blood contained fewer insertions, a pattern absent from memory repertoires.

The sample holds one count of this clonotype. The antigen is undetermined. The conserved closing phenylalanine or tryptophan is absent in this CDR3, likely reflecting a read error. No donor was unhealthy or non-Caucasian. Template switching supplied a universal primer site; unique molecular identifiers were carried on the cDNA. One entry per CDR3 protein results from TCRdb running MiXCR on the 5' RACE reads. The data hold more than 650,000 distinct CDR3 sequences, with around 6% observed a single time. V was clipped by 6 bases and J by 7 bases, with 16 bases between them. Looked up from germline, CDR1 is SEHNR and CDR2 is FQNEAQ (reference sequence). The CDR3 sequence is 15 residues long.

This sequence joins TRBV7-9 and TRBJ1-6; D is perhaps TRBD1 (6 bases). The source of this sequence is a man in his late teens or twenties in good health. The material sequenced was naive T cells sorted from blood. CDR3 sequence (DNA): TGTGCCAGCAGTACTGGGCGCCAGGGGAATTCACCCCTCCACTCT. This gives the protein CASSTGRQGNSPLHS.